The 27 T cell receptor beta chains below were found in one sample sequenced in a study of CD8+ T cells in alopecia areata. Reverse transcription of extracted RNA yielded cDNA, which provided the sequencing template. This table comes from immunoSEQ multiplex PCR, and its TCRdb copy is limited to in-frame clones, with some not included. This table has about 200,000 clones, under 70% appearing once. Treatment denoted: oral pan-JAK inhibitor, 5-10 mg twice daily. Material: CD4+ T cells sorted from blood, obtained at week 4, from a patient treated with tofacitinib. Every receptor here comes from a human donor with alopecia areata.

This sequence joins TRBV27 and TRBJ1-4; the D is unclear. This CDR3 spans 15 amino acids. The germline V gene has CDR1 MNHEY and CDR2 SMNVEV (reference sequence). The V end lost 5 bases, the J end lost 0 bases, and 10 bases lay between the germline ends. Here the CDR3 reads CASSPSFATNEKLFF. DNA for the CDR3: TGTGCCAGCAGTCCGTCTTTTGCAACTAATGAAAAACTGTTTTTT.

On this clone: The same CDR3 is also encoded by other DNA sequences in this sample. The CDR3 region is CASSLGLAETQYF. In nucleotides, the CDR3 is TGTGCCAGCTCACTCGGACTAGCAGAGACCCAGTACTTC. The chain combines TRBV18 with TRBJ2-5; 8 nucleotides line up with TRBD2. The J segment lost 4 bases and the V segment lost 4 bases, leaving 2 bases of the junction unmatched. CDR1 is KGHSH, CDR2 LQKENI, per germline. The CDR3 runs to 13 residues.

This clone was seen a few times. This chain connects TRBV29-1 to TRBJ1-1, with 7 bases aligning to TRBD1. After removal of 2 bases from V and 6 bases from J, the junction contained 6 bases not matched to a gene. The CDR3 runs 13 residues. Germline-derived CDR1 and CDR2 are SQVTM and ANQGSEA. The chain's CDR3 is CSVESDRTAEAFF. The CDR3 DNA is TGCAGCGTTGAATCGGACAGGACAGCTGAAGCTTTCTTT.

The chain links TRBV2 to TRBJ1-4; D is unresolved. CDR3 length: 12 residues. CDR1 is SNHLY and CDR2 is FYNNEI in the germline V gene. V lost 8 bases, J lost 5 bases, and 9 bases lay in between. CDR3: CASVAGNEKLFF. CDR3 in DNA: TGTGCCAGCGTTGCTGGAAATGAAAAACTGTTTTTT.

This sequence joins TRBV4-3 and TRBJ2-2, with TRBD2 matching 14 bases. The CDR3 is made up of 17 amino acids. V trimming: 4 bases; J trimming: 5 bases; junction bases outside the gene matches: 6. Looked up from germline, CDR1 is LGHNA and CDR2 is YSLEER. The CDR3 sequence: CASSPRLAGGRTGELFF. CDR3 in DNA: TGCGCCAGCAGCCCCCGACTAGCGGGGGGGCGGACCGGGGAGCTGTTTTTT.

The chain couples TRBV7-2 to TRBJ1-1; TRBD1 might be the D (6 bases). This CDR3 comprises 12 residues. V gave up 4 bases and J gave up 9 bases, with 12 bases separating them. The germline V gene encodes CDR1 SGHTA and CDR2 FQGNSA. The CDR3 DNA reads TGTGCCAGCAGCTACAGGGAAGGAAAAGCTTTCTTT. It yields the protein CASSYREGKAFF.

The rearrangement uses TRBV30 and TRBJ2-2, with 7 bases matching TRBD1. With 4 bases clipped from V and 1 base from J, the junction kept 3 bases outside the gene matches. CDR3 length: 14 residues. Germline V lookup: CDR1 GTSNPN, CDR2 SVGIG (reference sequence). CDR3 bases: TGTGCCTGGAAGGGGGCCCAGAACACCGGGGAGCTGTTTTTT. The encoded protein is CAWKGAQNTGELFF.

In its sample, this clone was seen once. This chain links TRBV4-2 with TRBJ1-5; 8 bases align to TRBD1. V gave up 3 bases and J gave up 2 bases; unmatched junction bases: 3. This CDR3 has 15 amino acids. Germline V CDR1 and CDR2: LGHNA, YNFKEQ. The CDR3 coding sequence is TGTGCCAGCAGCCATGTGGGACAGGGCAATCAGCCCCAGCATTTT. Residues: CASSHVGQGNQPQHF.

The chain combines TRBV6-6 with TRBJ2-2, with 9 positions matching TRBD1. Trimming cost V 4 bases and J 4 bases; bases outside gene matches: 4. Germline assignment: CDR1 MNHNY and CDR2 SVGAGI (reference sequence). This CDR3 is built from 15 residues. The CDR3 loop is CASSFLTGGTGELFF. CDR3 nucleotides: TGTGCCAGCAGTTTCCTGACAGGGGGCACCGGGGAGCTGTTTTTT.

This clone came up a few times. The CDR3 DNA follows: TGTGCCAGCAGTGGGGAGGGGCCCCAGTACTTC. Translating it yields CASSGEGPQYF. The chain links TRBV6-1 to TRBJ2-5, with 7 bases that match TRBD2. Germline V gene sequence: CDR1 MNHNS, CDR2 SASEGT. With 4 bases clipped from V and 9 bases from J, the junction kept 2 bases outside the gene matches. This CDR3 comprises 11 residues.

The rearrangement uses TRBV6-1 and TRBJ2-3; 9 bases agree with TRBD2. Losses at the gene ends were 6 bases for V and 2 bases for J; bases not matched to a gene: 6. CDR1 is MNHNS, CDR2 SASEGT, per germline. The CDR3 consists of 15 residues. The CDR3 region has the DNA TGTGCCAGCAGATTTAGCGGGGGTATCACAGATACGCAGTATTTT. This gives the protein CASRFSGGITDTQYF.

This clone was observed a handful of times. The chain joins TRBV5-1 to TRBJ2-7, with D possibly matching TRBD1 (8 bases). V was shortened by 5 bases and J by 6 bases, with 18 bases between the two germline ends. The CDR3 length is 14 residues. Germline assignment: CDR1 SGHRS and CDR2 YFSETQ. The CDR3 DNA reads as TGCGCCAGCAGGTTCCAGTACAGGGGGGGCGAGCAGTACTTC. Translation: CASRFQYRGGEQYF. The variable domain in full, completed from reference TRBV5-1 and TRBJ2-7, reads KAGVTQTPRYLIKTRGQQVTLSCSPISGHRSVSWYQQTPGQGLQFLFEYFSETQRNKGNFPGRFSGRQFSNSRSEMNVSTLELGDSALYLCASRFQYRGGEQYFGPGTRLTVT.

This chain links TRBV5-6 with TRBJ2-7; a weak D match, TRBD1 (6 bases). V lost 0 bases and J 5 bases, leaving 12 bases between the germline ends. The CDR3 extends over 14 amino acids. CDR1 is SGHDT and CDR2 is YYEEEE in the germline V gene. The DNA of the CDR3 is TGTGCCAGCAGCTTGGGGGCAGGGGCGGACGAGCAGTACTTC. Its protein product is CASSLGAGADEQYF.

The chain recombines TRBV29-1 with TRBJ2-2; TRBD1 or TRBD2 may be the D gene (5 bases each). This CDR3 spans 12 amino acids. The V and J ends lost 7 bases and 7 bases respectively, with 13 bases between them. Germline CDR1 is SQVTM and CDR2 is ANQGSEA. The CDR3 nucleotides are TGCAGCGCCAGGGACGGGGACGGGGAGCTGTTTTTT. Its translation: CSARDGDGELFF.

CDR3 loop: CASSLTGTYGNEQFF. Written as DNA, the CDR3 is TGTGCCAGCAGTCTAACCGGGACGTACGGCAATGAGCAGTTCTTC. V gene TRBV6-5 combines with J gene TRBJ2-1; D could derive from TRBD1 or TRBD2 (5 bases each). CDR3 length: 15 amino acids. V lost 5 bases and J lost 6, with 17 bases in between. Germline values: CDR1 MNHEY, CDR2 SVGAGI.

This clone showed up just a few times. The rearrangement links TRBV29-1 to TRBJ2-1; D possibly corresponds to TRBD1 (6 bases). The CDR3 covers 16 residues. Germline lookup yields CDR1 SQVTM and CDR2 ANQGSEA. Trimming took off 0 bases at V and 9 bases at J, with 21 bases between the two ends. In nucleotides, the CDR3 is TGCAGCGTTGAAGAATCCGATCACCGCGGCAGGGGTGAGCAGTTCTTC. Translating gives CSVEESDHRGRGEQFF.

The V call is TRBV18, the J call TRBJ2-3; either TRBD1 or TRBD2 may supply D (6 bases each). This CDR3 region has 13 residues. Germline values: CDR1 KGHSH, CDR2 LQKENI. The V end was cut by 8 bases, the J end by 3 bases, with 12 bases between. The CDR3 region has the DNA TGTGCCAGCGCCGAGGGGGGAACAGATACGCAGTATTTT. Translation: CASAEGGTDTQYF.

The chain is built from TRBV29-1 and TRBJ1-1; TRBD1 might be the D (6 bases). Germline V lookup: CDR1 SQVTM, CDR2 ANQGSEA. This CDR3 has 14 residues. Trimming removed 3 bases at V and 5 bases at J, with 16 bases between. The CDR3 loop reads CSVETRTGRTEAFF. The CDR3 DNA reads TGCAGCGTTGAGACTCGCACAGGGAGAACTGAAGCTTTCTTT.

This rearrangement joins TRBV6-5 to TRBJ1-6; D is uncertain. Trimming shortened V by 4 bases and J by 11 bases, and 12 bases separated the two germline ends. Germline CDR1 MNHEY, CDR2 SVGAGI. This CDR3 spans 13 amino acids. Here the CDR3 DNA reads TGTGCCAGCAGTTCGGACCTATCCCCACCCCTCCACTTT. The encoded protein is CASSSDLSPPLHF.

The gene calls are TRBV28 and TRBJ2-7; D possibly uses TRBD1 or TRBD2 (6 bases each). With 3 bases removed from V and 5 bases from J, the gap between germline ends came to 14 bases. The CDR3 consists of 14 residues. CDR1 is MDHEN, CDR2 SYDVKM, per germline. The CDR3 protein is CASSLQGRGNEQYF. CDR3 nucleotide sequence: TGTGCCAGCAGTTTGCAGGGGCGCGGGAACGAGCAGTACTTC.

Turning to this clone: Other nucleotide sequences in the sample specify the same CDR3. The rearrangement links TRBV29-1 to TRBJ2-7; 7 bases fit TRBD1. From germline, CDR1 is SQVTM and CDR2 ANQGSEA. This CDR3 region has 14 residues. Trimming at V came to 4 bases and at J to 2 bases, leaving 8 bases not matched to a gene. As DNA, the CDR3 is TGCAGCGTTGGAGACAGGGTAGGGACCTACGAGCAGTACTTC. Its translation: CSVGDRVGTYEQYF.

The V gene is TRBV2, the J gene TRBJ2-2; D is perhaps TRBD1 or TRBD2 (5 bases each). Per the germline V gene, CDR1 is SNHLY and CDR2 is FYNNEI. Trimming shortened V by 6 bases and J by 4 bases, and 9 bases separated the two germline ends. This CDR3 region has 13 residues. The CDR3 region has the DNA TGTGCCAGCAGCCCGAGGGGCACCGGGGAGCTGTTTTTT. Translated: CASSPRGTGELFF. Filled out from reference TRBV2 and TRBJ2-2, the complete variable domain reads EPEVTQTPSHQVTQMGQEVILRCVPISNHLYFYWYRQILGQKVEFLVSFYNNEISEKSEIFDDQFSVERPDGSNFTLKIRSTKLEDSAMYFCASSPRGTGELFFGEGSRLTVL.

There are a few counts of this clone. The chain combines TRBV10-3 with TRBJ1-5; maybe TRBD1 (5 bases). Trimming stripped 0 bases from V and 6 bases from J, with 9 bases between. This CDR3 is 14 amino acids long. CDR1 is ENHRY and CDR2 is SYGVKD in the germline V gene. Here the CDR3 DNA reads TGTGCCATCAGTGAGTCCGTCCAGGGTCAGCCCCAGCATTTT. Encoded protein: CAISESVQGQPQHF.

There are a few counts of this clone. The J gene is TRBJ2-5, the V gene TRBV10-3; 7 bases are a match to TRBD1. The J segment lost 2 bases and the V segment lost 5 bases, leaving 2 bases of the junction unmatched. The germline CDR1 and CDR2 sequences are ENHRY and SYGVKD. The length of the CDR3 is 13 residues. The CDR3 region has the DNA TGTGCCATCAGTCCGGGACAGCAAGAGACCCAGTACTTC. Translating gives CAISPGQQETQYF.

V gene TRBV9 combines with J gene TRBJ2-2, with D unclear. Trimming cost V 5 bases and J 8 bases, with 10 bases left between them. In germline, CDR1 is SGDLS, CDR2 YYNGEE. The CDR3 covers 12 residues. The CDR3 nucleotides read TGTGCCAGCAGTCCCGGTGAGGGGGAGCTGTTTTTT. Its translation is CASSPGEGELFF.

This clone was seen only a few times. The V gene is TRBV9, the J gene TRBJ2-2, with TRBD2 matching 13 bases. There are 18 residues in the CDR3. V trimming: 4 bases; J trimming: 1 base; junction bases outside the gene matches: 7. In germline, CDR1 is SGDLS, CDR2 YYNGEE. CDR3 DNA sequence: TGTGCCAGCAGCATCGGGACTAGCGGGATTTGGAACACCGGGGAGCTGTTTTTT. It translates to CASSIGTSGIWNTGELFF.

The V call is TRBV30, the J call TRBJ1-6; D is unresolved. With 2 bases removed from V and 8 bases from J, the gap between germline ends came to 10 bases. The length of the CDR3 is 13 residues. Germline V lookup: CDR1 GTSNPN, CDR2 SVGIG (reference sequence). CDR3: CAWSPEQYSPLHF. DNA of the CDR3: TGTGCCTGGAGTCCTGAGCAGTATTCACCCCTCCACTTT.